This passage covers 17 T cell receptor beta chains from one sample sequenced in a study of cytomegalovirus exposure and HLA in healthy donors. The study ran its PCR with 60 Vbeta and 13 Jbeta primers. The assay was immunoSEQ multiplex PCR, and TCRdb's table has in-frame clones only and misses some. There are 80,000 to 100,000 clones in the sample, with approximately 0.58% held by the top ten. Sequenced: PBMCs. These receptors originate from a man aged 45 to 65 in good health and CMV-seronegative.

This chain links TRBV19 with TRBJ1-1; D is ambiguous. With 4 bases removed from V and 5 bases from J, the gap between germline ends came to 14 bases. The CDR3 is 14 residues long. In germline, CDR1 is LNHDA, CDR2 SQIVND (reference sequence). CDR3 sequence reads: CASSTEPGYTEAFF. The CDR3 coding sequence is TGTGCCAGTAGTACGGAGCCGGGGTATACTGAAGCTTTCTTT.

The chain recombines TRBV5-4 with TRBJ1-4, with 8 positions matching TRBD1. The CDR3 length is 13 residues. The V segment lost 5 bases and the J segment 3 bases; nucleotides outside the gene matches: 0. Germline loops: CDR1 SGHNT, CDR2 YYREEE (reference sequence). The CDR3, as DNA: TGTGCCAGCAGACAGGGGGCTAATGAAAAACTGTTTTTT. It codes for CASRQGANEKLFF. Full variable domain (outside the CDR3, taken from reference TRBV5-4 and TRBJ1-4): ETGVTQSPTHLIKTRGQQVTLRCSSQSGHNTVSWYQQALGQGPQFIFQYYREEENGRGNFPPRFSGLQFPNYSSELNVNALELDDSALYLCASRQGANEKLFFGSGTQLSVL.

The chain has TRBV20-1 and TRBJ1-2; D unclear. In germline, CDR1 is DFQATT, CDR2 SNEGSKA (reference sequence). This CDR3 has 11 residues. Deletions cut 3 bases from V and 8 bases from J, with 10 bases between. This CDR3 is CSASAGLGYTF. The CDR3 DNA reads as TGCAGTGCTAGTGCGGGGTTGGGCTACACCTTC.

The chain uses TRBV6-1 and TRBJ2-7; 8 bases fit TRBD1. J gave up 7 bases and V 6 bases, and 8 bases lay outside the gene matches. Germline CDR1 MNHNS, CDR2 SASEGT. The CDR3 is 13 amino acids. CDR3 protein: CASRTQGAREQYF. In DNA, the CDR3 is TGTGCCAGCAGAACTCAGGGGGCGCGGGAGCAGTACTTC.

CDR3 in amino acids: CASSLREDQPQHF. In nucleotides, the CDR3 is TGTGCCAGCAGTTTACGGGAAGATCAGCCCCAGCATTTT. The chain employs TRBV27 and TRBJ1-5; D not resolved. Germline CDR1 is MNHEY and CDR2 is SMNVEV (reference sequence). Trimming removed 2 bases from V and 5 bases from J, with 7 bases in between. This CDR3 comprises 13 residues.

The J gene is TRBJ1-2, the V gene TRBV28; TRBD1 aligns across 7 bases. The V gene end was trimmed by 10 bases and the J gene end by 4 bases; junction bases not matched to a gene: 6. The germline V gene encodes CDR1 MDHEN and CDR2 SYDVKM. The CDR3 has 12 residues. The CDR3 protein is CATGDRSYGYTF. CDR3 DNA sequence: TGTGCCACAGGGGACAGAAGCTATGGCTACACCTTC.

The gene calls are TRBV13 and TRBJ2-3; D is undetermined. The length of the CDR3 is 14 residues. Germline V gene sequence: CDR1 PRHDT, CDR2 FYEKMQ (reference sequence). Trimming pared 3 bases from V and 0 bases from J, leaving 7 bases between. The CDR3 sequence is CASSFELSTDTQYF. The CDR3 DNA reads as TGTGCCAGCAGCTTCGAGCTAAGCACAGATACGCAGTATTTT.

The chain's CDR3 is CASSLQEGGQYF. The CDR3 bases are TGTGCCAGCAGCTTGCAAGAAGGAGGGCAGTACTTC. The chain has TRBV5-7 and TRBJ2-7, with a tentative D call TRBD2 (5 bases). TRBV5-7 is placed among ORFs of uncertain function. The germline V and J ends were trimmed by 1 base and 9 bases, with 11 bases remaining between them. The CDR3 covers 12 residues.

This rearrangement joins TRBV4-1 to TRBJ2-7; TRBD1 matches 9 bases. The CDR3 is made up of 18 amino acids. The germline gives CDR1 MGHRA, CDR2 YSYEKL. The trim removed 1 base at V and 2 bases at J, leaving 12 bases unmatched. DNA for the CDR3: TGCGCCAGCAGCCAAGTCCCATTGCCGGGACAGGGACCCTACGAGCAGTACTTC. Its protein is CASSQVPLPGQGPYEQYF.

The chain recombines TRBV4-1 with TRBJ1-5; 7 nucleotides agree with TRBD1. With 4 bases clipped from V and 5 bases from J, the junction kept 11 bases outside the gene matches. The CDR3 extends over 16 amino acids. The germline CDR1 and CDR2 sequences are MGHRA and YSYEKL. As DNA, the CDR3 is TGCGCCAGCAGCCCCCAAGCGACAGGGAACTATCAGCCCCAGCATTTT. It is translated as CASSPQATGNYQPQHF.

CDR3 sequence: CASSLTPLSGSGAYEQYF. As DNA, the CDR3 is TGTGCCAGCAGCTTAACGCCACTTAGCGGGTCCGGTGCCTACGAGCAGTACTTC. This chain links TRBV7-2 with TRBJ2-7, with 7 bases matching TRBD2. CDR1 and CDR2 from the germline V gene are SGHTA and FQGNSA. Germline trimming cut 2 bases from V and 2 bases from J; bases unmatched to any gene: 15. The CDR3 loop spans 18 amino acids. Filled out from reference TRBV7-2 and TRBJ2-7, the complete variable domain reads GAGVSQSPSNKVTEKGKDVELRCDPISGHTALYWYRQSLGQGLEFLIYFQGNSAPDKSGLPSDRFSAERTGGSVSTLTIQRTQQEDSAVYLCASSLTPLSGSGAYEQYFGPGTRLTVT.

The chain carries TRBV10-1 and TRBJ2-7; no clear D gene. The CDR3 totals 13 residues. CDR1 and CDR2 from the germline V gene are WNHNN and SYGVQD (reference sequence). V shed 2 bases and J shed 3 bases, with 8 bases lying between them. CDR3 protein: CASSEGSFYEQYF. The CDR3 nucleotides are TGCGCCAGCAGTGAGGGCAGTTTCTACGAGCAGTACTTC.

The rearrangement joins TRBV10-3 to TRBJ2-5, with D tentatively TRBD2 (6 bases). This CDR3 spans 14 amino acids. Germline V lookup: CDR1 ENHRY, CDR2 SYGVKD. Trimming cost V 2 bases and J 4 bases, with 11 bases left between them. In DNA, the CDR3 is TGTGCCATCAGTGAGGATCTAGCGCTAGAGACCCAGTACTTC. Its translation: CAISEDLALETQYF.

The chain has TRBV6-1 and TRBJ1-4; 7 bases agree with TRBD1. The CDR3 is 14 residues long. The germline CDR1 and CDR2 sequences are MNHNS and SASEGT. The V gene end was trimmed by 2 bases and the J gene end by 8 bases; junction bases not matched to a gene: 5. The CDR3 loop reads CASSELGGQEKLFF. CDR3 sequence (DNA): TGTGCCAGCAGTGAATTAGGGGGCCAGGAAAAACTGTTTTTT.

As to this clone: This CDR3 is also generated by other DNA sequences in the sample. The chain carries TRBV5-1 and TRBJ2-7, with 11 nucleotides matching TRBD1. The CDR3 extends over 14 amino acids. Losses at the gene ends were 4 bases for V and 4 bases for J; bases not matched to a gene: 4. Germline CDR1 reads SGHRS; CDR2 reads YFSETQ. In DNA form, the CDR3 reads TGCGCCAGCAGCCCCGGACAGGGGGCATACGAGCAGTACTTC. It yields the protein CASSPGQGAYEQYF.

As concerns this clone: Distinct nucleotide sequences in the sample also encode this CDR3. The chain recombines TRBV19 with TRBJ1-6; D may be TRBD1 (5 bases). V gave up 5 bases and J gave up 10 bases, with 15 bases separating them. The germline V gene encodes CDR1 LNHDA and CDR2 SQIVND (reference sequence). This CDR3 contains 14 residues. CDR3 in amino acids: CASSPGPWGSPLHF. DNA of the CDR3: TGTGCCAGTAGTCCCGGGCCCTGGGGCTCACCCCTCCACTTT. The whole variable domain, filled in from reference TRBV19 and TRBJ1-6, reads DGGITQSPKYLFRKEGQNVTLSCEQNLNHDAMYWYRQDPGQGLRLIYYSQIVNDFQKGDIAEGYSVSREKKESFPLTVTSAQKNPTAFYLCASSPGPWGSPLHFGNGTRLTVT.

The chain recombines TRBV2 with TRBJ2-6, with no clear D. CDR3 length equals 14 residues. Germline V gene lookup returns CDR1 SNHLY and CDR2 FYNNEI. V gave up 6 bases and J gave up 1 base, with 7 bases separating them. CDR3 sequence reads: CASSPGSGANVLTF. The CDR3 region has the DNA TGTGCCAGCAGCCCGGGTTCTGGGGCCAACGTCCTGACTTTC. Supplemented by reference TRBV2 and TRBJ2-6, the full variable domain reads EPEVTQTPSHQVTQMGQEVILRCVPISNHLYFYWYRQILGQKVEFLVSFYNNEISEKSEIFDDQFSVERPDGSNFTLKIRSTKLEDSAMYFCASSPGSGANVLTFGAGSRLTVL.